The 18 T cell receptor beta chains reported below all come from one sample, sequenced in a study of blood T cell repertoires in COVID-19. Sequenced by immunoSEQ multiplex PCR; TCRdb stores in-frame clones only, minus some. Of approximately 130,000 clones in the sample, roughly 86% were seen once. Input material: peripheral blood. These TCRs come from a human donor in a cohort sampled during active COVID-19.

This chain joins TRBV11-2 and TRBJ2-7; possible D gene TRBD1, 6 bases. CDR1 and CDR2 (germline): SGHAT, FQNNGV. The ends were cut back, 3 bases at V and 12 bases at J, with 18 bases in the middle. The CDR3 has 13 amino acids. This CDR3 reads CASSLTGAVGAYF. CDR3 DNA sequence: TGTGCCAGCAGCTTGACCGGGGCGGTGGGGGCGTACTTC.

The chain couples TRBV5-6 to TRBJ1-3; tentative D call: TRBD1 (6 bases). Germline CDR1 and CDR2: SGHDT and YYEEEE. This CDR3 comprises 17 residues. Trimming took off 4 bases at V and 0 bases at J, with 17 bases between the two ends. Here the CDR3 reads CASSVLDRQFSGNTIYF. The CDR3 DNA follows: TGTGCCAGCAGCGTCCTCGACAGGCAATTCTCTGGAAACACCATATATTTT. The full variable domain, in which reference TRBV5-6 and TRBJ1-3 provide the parts outside the CDR3, is DAGVTQSPTHLIKTRGQQVTLRCSPKSGHDTVSWYQQALGQGPQFIFQYYEEEERQRGNFPDRFSGHQFPNYSSELNVNALLLGDSALYLCASSVLDRQFSGNTIYFGEGSWLTVV.

The chain joins TRBV4-2 to TRBJ2-1; TRBD2 matches at 10 bases. V dropped 0 bases and J dropped 2; count of bases not matched to a gene: 4. The CDR3 has 17 residues. In germline, CDR1 is LGHNA, CDR2 YNFKEQ. CDR3 amino acids: CASSQEGTSATYNEQFF. CDR3 nucleotide sequence: TGTGCCAGCAGCCAAGAGGGGACTAGCGCGACCTACAATGAGCAGTTCTTC.

The chain is built from TRBV23-1 and TRBJ2-5, with D possibly matching TRBD2 (6 bases). TRBV23-1 is an ORF, with its function uncertain. The CDR3 is 16 residues long. V lost 3 bases and J lost 2, with 16 bases in between. CDR3 protein: CASSQVLAGRQETQYF. CDR3 DNA: TGCGCCAGCAGTCAGGTTCTGGCGGGGAGGCAAGAGACCCAGTACTTC.

This chain uses TRBV24-1 with TRBJ2-7; TRBD2 might be the D (6 bases). This CDR3 is built from 15 residues. V was pared by 9 bases and J by 2 bases, with 19 bases between. The V gene's germline CDR1 is KGHDR and CDR2 SFDVKD. The CDR3 region is CATLLGGVATYEQYF. The CDR3, as DNA: TGTGCCACCCTCCTGGGGGGTGTCGCGACCTACGAGCAGTACTTC.

V gene TRBV12-5 combines with J gene TRBJ1-5; D unresolved. Per germline, CDR1 LGHNT and CDR2 FRNRAP. Trimming left V 7 bases short and J 4 bases short, with 17 bases between. This CDR3 contains 15 residues. CDR3 DNA: TGTGCTAGTGCCCTAGACGGCCTTGAGAATCAGCCCCAGCATTTT. Its translation: CASALDGLENQPQHF. Based on the CDR3 plus reference TRBV12-5 and TRBJ1-5, the full variable domain is DARVTQTPRHKVTEMGQEVTMRCQPILGHNTVFWYRQTMMQGLELLAYFRNRAPLDDSGMPKDRFSAEMPDATLATLKIQPSEPRDSAVYFCASALDGLENQPQHFGDGTRLSIL.

This chain connects TRBV7-6 to TRBJ2-3; 8 bases are shared with TRBD2. This CDR3 contains 15 residues. CDR1 is SGHVS and CDR2 is FNYEAQ in the germline V gene. Trimming took 4 bases from V and 5 from J; bases not matched to a gene: 8. CDR3 region: CASSSGGGRGDTQYF. In nucleotides, the CDR3 is TGTGCCAGCAGCTCGGGGGGGGGCCGAGGAGATACGCAGTATTTT.

The V and J genes are TRBV7-9 and TRBJ1-2; D uncertain. The ends were cut back, 0 bases at V and 2 bases at J, with 10 bases in the middle. Germline V lookup: CDR1 SEHNR, CDR2 FQNEAQ (reference sequence). There are 15 residues in the CDR3. CDR3: CASSLARGGNYGYTF. The DNA of the CDR3 is TGTGCCAGCAGCTTAGCGCGGGGTGGGAACTATGGCTACACCTTC.

V gene TRBV27 combines with J gene TRBJ2-7, with D perhaps matching TRBD2 (5 bases). The germline V gene has CDR1 MNHEY and CDR2 SMNVEV (reference sequence). V was cut by 1 base and J by 6 bases, with 19 bases left in between. The CDR3 consists of 16 residues. The CDR3 spells CASSLYPPSLGSEQYF. CDR3 coding DNA: TGTGCCAGCAGTTTATACCCCCCCAGCCTTGGGAGCGAGCAGTACTTC.

The rearrangement joins TRBV25-1 to TRBJ1-1; 11 bases fit TRBD1. This CDR3 has 13 amino acids. The V segment lost 8 bases and the J segment 4 bases; nucleotides outside the gene matches: 3. The germline V gene encodes CDR1 MGHDK and CDR2 SYGVNS. CDR3 coding DNA: TGTGCCAGCCGGGACAGGGGGGCCACTGAAGCTTTCTTT. Its protein product is CASRDRGATEAFF. Complete variable domain (other parts from reference TRBV25-1 and TRBJ1-1): EADIYQTPRYLVIGTGKKITLECSQTMGHDKMYWYQQDPGMELHLIHYSYGVNSTEKGDLSSESTVSRIRTEHFPLTLESARPSHTSQYLCASRDRGATEAFFGQGTRLTVV.

The chain couples TRBV7-3 to TRBJ2-5; D is unresolved. Germline CDR1 is SGHTA and CDR2 is FQGTGA. CDR3 length: 11 residues. The V end lost 4 bases, the J end lost 3 bases, and 3 bases lay between the germline ends. CDR3 bases: TGTGCCAGCAGCTCAGAAGAGACCCAGTACTTC. Amino acid sequence: CASSSEETQYF.

The chain employs TRBV30 and TRBJ2-2, with TRBD2 identical over 12 bases. The V gene end was trimmed by 2 bases and the J gene end by 6 bases; junction bases not matched to a gene: 10. CDR1 is GTSNPN, CDR2 SVGIG, per germline (reference sequence). The CDR3 is made up of 17 amino acids. As DNA, the CDR3 is TGTGCCTGGAGTTCCTCTAGCGGGGGGGTGGCTCCCGGGGAGCTGTTTTTT. The encoded protein is CAWSSSSGGVAPGELFF.

This clone was counted a single time. V gene TRBV3-1 (or the pseudogene TRBV3-2) combines with J gene TRBJ1-2; D call uncertain. Germline CDR1 and CDR2: LGHDT and YNNKEL (reference sequence). The CDR3 sequence is 12 residues long. V was pared by 5 bases and J by 7 bases, with 11 bases between. The CDR3 loop is CASSKREVGYTF. CDR3 nucleotide sequence: TGTGCCAGCAGCAAAAGGGAGGTTGGCTACACCTTC.

The rearrangement joins TRBV5-4 to TRBJ2-5, with a possible D match to TRBD2 (5 bases). Trimming took 1 base from V and 3 from J, leaving 7 bases between them. The CDR3 is 13 residues long. The germline gives CDR1 SGHNT, CDR2 YYREEE (reference sequence). The CDR3 is CASSLFGEETQYF. The DNA of the CDR3 is TGTGCCAGCAGCTTGTTCGGGGAAGAGACCCAGTACTTC.

The chain carries TRBV10-3 and TRBJ1-1; TRBD1 matches at 10 bases. J was trimmed by 4 bases and V by 10 bases; bases with no gene match: 6. This CDR3 contains 13 residues. Germline V gene sequence: CDR1 ENHRY, CDR2 SYGVKD. In DNA form, the CDR3 reads TGTGCCAGCGTGGGGACAGGGGTCACTGAAGCTTTCTTT. Its protein is CASVGTGVTEAFF.

The rearrangement uses TRBV10-3 and TRBJ2-7; 8 bases are shared with TRBD1. V was pared by 5 bases and J by 2 bases, with 5 bases of the junction left unmatched. Germline values: CDR1 ENHRY, CDR2 SYGVKD. This CDR3 spans 14 amino acids. CDR3 DNA sequence: TGTGCCATCAGTAAACAACAGGGGGCCTACGAGCAGTACTTC. Protein product: CAISKQQGAYEQYF.

The V and J genes are TRBV27 and TRBJ1-4, with D possibly matching TRBD1 (5 bases). V lost 6 bases, J lost 0 bases, and 26 bases lay in between. Germline CDR1 is MNHEY and CDR2 is SMNVEV (reference sequence). The CDR3 length is 20 residues. The CDR3 loop is CASSYSPPGGVGATNEKLFF. The CDR3 DNA reads TGTGCCAGCAGCTACTCCCCGCCCGGGGGGGTAGGGGCAACTAATGAAAAACTGTTTTTT.

This clone was recorded only once. The rearrangement links TRBV2 to TRBJ1-2; 7 positions agree with TRBD1. The CDR3 is 11 residues long. The germline gives CDR1 SNHLY, CDR2 FYNNEI. The trim removed 6 bases at V and 7 bases at J, leaving 2 bases unmatched. The CDR3 DNA follows: TGTGCCAGCAGGGCAGGGGGTGGCTACACCTTC. Protein product: CASRAGGGYTF.